Following are 10 T cell receptor beta chains from one sample sequenced in a study of OX40 agonist ivuxolimab in advanced cancers. Sequencing used immunoSEQ multiplex PCR; TCRdb keeps in-frame clones, though not all of them. The sample has approximately 130,000 clones, approximately 94% seen once. Source: CD4+ or CD8+ T cells sorted from blood, taken in a trial of the OX40 agonist ivuxolimab. The receptors here all came from an adult with an advanced solid tumor such as melanoma, head and neck, liver or kidney cancer.

In its sample, this clone was seen once. CDR3 in amino acids: CASSPAVGQSDTQYF. The CDR3 DNA reads as TGTGCCAGCAGCCCGGCCGTGGGACAGTCAGATACGCAGTATTTT. V is TRBV5-4 and J is TRBJ2-3; TRBD1 matches 7 bases. The CDR3 spans 15 residues. Trimming removed 4 bases from V and 4 bases from J; junction bases left unmatched: 9. Germline V lookup: CDR1 SGHNT, CDR2 YYREEE (reference sequence). Looking up the rest from reference TRBV5-4 and TRBJ2-3 gives the full variable domain: ETGVTQSPTHLIKTRGQQVTLRCSSQSGHNTVSWYQQALGQGPQFIFQYYREEENGRGNFPPRFSGLQFPNYSSELNVNALELDDSALYLCASSPAVGQSDTQYFGPGTRLTVL.

The V call is TRBV5-1, the J call TRBJ2-1; 8 bases are a match to TRBD1. J gave up 2 bases and V 0 bases, and 1 base lay outside the gene matches. This CDR3 has 15 amino acids. Per the germline V gene, CDR1 is SGHRS and CDR2 is YFSETQ. The CDR3 bases are TGCGCCAGCAGCTTGGGACAGGGGACCTACAATGAGCAGTTCTTC. This gives the protein CASSLGQGTYNEQFF.

This chain connects TRBV4-2 to TRBJ1-2, with TRBD1 matching 8 bases. V shed 0 bases and J 4 bases; nucleotides not matched to a gene: 4. This CDR3 is built from 15 residues. CDR1 is LGHNA and CDR2 is YNFKEQ in the germline V gene. The DNA of the CDR3 is TGTGCCAGCAGCCAAGAGCCGGGACAGGTCTATGGCTACACCTTC. It encodes CASSQEPGQVYGYTF.

The V call is TRBV7-4, the J call TRBJ1-5; no firm D call. This CDR3 has 14 residues. V dropped 5 bases and J dropped 9 bases, with 17 bases sitting between them. The germline gives CDR1 SGHVT, CDR2 SQSDAQ. The chain's CDR3 is CASSPLTQKGPQHF. CDR3 coding DNA: TGTGCCAGCAGCCCCTTAACTCAGAAGGGGCCCCAGCATTTT.

The chain recombines TRBV6-5 with TRBJ2-1; a possible D gene is TRBD2 (6 bases). Between the trimmed V and J ends, which lost 4 bases and 3 bases, there was a span of 13 bases. The CDR3 consists of 15 residues. Germline-derived CDR1 and CDR2 are MNHEY and SVGAGI. CDR3 nucleotide sequence: TGTGCCAGCAGTTGGGTAGCGGAACACTACAATGAGCAGTTCTTC. Translating gives CASSWVAEHYNEQFF.

The chain employs TRBV10-2 and TRBJ1-2; TRBD1 might be the D (6 bases). The CDR3 loop spans 14 amino acids. V dropped 3 bases and J dropped 4 bases, with 12 bases sitting between them. Looked up from germline, CDR1 is WSHSY and CDR2 is SAAADI. The chain's CDR3 is CASSEPGHLYGYTF. The CDR3 DNA reads TGCGCCAGCAGTGAACCGGGACACCTCTATGGCTACACCTTC.

This chain joins TRBV7-3 and TRBJ2-5; 13 positions agree with TRBD2. Matching the DNA end better, TRBJ2-7 makes the J call doubtful. The CDR3 spans 14 residues. CDR1 and CDR2 (germline): SGHTA, FQGTGA. The CDR3 DNA follows: TGTGCCAGCAGCCCGACTAGCGGGAGGAGCGAGCAGTACTTC. It codes for CASSPTSGRSEQYF.

This chain connects TRBV7-9 to TRBJ1-1; 10 bases agree with TRBD1. V lost 8 bases, J lost 11 bases, and 17 bases stayed unmatched. The CDR3 loop spans 15 amino acids. Per germline, CDR1 SEHNR and CDR2 FQNEAQ (reference sequence). This CDR3 reads CASSVGDRGGRGAFF. The DNA for the CDR3 is TGTGCCAGCTCCGTAGGGGACAGGGGAGGCCGGGGGGCTTTCTTT.

The chain carries TRBV7-2 and TRBJ2-5; D unresolved. Germline V gives CDR1 SGHTA, CDR2 FQGNSA. The CDR3 is made up of 14 amino acids. V lost 1 base and J 5 bases, leaving 11 bases between the germline ends. CDR3 protein: CASSLGLARETQYF. CDR3 sequence (DNA): TGTGCCAGCAGCTTAGGACTGGCAAGGGAGACCCAGTACTTC.

This chain connects TRBV29-1 to TRBJ1-1; TRBD1 matches at 7 bases. Germline-derived CDR1 and CDR2 are SQVTM and ANQGSEA. CDR3 length: 13 residues. V trimming: 7 bases; J trimming: 4 bases; junction bases outside the gene matches: 9. CDR3 in amino acids: CSGETGLGTEAFF. In DNA, the CDR3 is TGCAGCGGTGAGACAGGGTTGGGCACTGAAGCTTTCTTT.